The sequence of this T cell receptor (beta chain) was determined in a study of control samples from healthy donors and cancer patients (dated by TCRdb to about 2020). The library relied on the immunoSEQ multiplex PCR assay. TCRdb re-hosts the immuneACCESS table, in-frame sequences only. Its copies lack some clones; in the studies checked, an unresolved V gene accounts for under half of them, and the cause for the rest is not known. In this sample the table shows approximately 92,000 clones, over 90% of which occur a single time. Approximately 1.5% of the sample belongs to the ten largest clones. On this clone: This receptor's antigen is unknown. Base qualities are missing; no much larger clone stands one base away.

The junction shows trimming of 0 bases on V and 5 bases on J, plus 14 bases between the germline ends. For CDR1 and CDR2, the germline V gene lists SGHRS and YFSETQ. From its cysteine to its phenylalanine, the CDR3 spans 15 amino acids. CDR3 DNA is the only sequence kept; it has 45 bases, read in frame from the first base. The receptor was isolated from a woman in her twenties or thirties in good health. What was sequenced was blood. The V gene is TRBV5-1 and the J gene is TRBJ1-2; a weak D assignment points to TRBD1 (6 bases agree). CDR3 sequence: CASSLDLGAGYGYTF. The nucleotide sequence reads as follows: TGCGCCAGCAGCTTGGACTTGGGGGCTGGATATGGCTACACCTTC. The reference TRBV5-1 and TRBJ1-2 proteins fill in what lies around the CDR3, so the full variable domain reads KAGVTQTPRYLIKTRGQQVTLSCSPISGHRSVSWYQQTPGQGLQFLFEYFSETQRNKGNFPGRFSGRQFSNSRSEMNVSTLELGDSALYLCASSLDLGAGYGYTFGSGTRLTVV.